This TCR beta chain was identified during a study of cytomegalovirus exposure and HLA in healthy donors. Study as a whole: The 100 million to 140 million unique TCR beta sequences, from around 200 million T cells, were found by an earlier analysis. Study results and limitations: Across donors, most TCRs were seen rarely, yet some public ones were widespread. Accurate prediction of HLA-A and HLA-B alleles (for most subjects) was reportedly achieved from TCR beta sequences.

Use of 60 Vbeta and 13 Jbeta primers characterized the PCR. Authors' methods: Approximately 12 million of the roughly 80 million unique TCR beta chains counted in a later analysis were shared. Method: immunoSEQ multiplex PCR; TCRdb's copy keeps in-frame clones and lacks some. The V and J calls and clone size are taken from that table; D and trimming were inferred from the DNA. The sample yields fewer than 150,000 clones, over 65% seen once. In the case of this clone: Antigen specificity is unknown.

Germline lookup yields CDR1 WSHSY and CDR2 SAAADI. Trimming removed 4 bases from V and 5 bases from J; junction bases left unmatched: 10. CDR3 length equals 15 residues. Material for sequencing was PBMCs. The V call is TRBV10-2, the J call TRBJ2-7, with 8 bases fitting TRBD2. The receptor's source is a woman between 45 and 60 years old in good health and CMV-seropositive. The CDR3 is CASSVIGTGGDEQYF. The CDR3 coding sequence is TGCGCCAGCAGTGTTATAGGGACGGGAGGGGACGAGCAGTACTTC.